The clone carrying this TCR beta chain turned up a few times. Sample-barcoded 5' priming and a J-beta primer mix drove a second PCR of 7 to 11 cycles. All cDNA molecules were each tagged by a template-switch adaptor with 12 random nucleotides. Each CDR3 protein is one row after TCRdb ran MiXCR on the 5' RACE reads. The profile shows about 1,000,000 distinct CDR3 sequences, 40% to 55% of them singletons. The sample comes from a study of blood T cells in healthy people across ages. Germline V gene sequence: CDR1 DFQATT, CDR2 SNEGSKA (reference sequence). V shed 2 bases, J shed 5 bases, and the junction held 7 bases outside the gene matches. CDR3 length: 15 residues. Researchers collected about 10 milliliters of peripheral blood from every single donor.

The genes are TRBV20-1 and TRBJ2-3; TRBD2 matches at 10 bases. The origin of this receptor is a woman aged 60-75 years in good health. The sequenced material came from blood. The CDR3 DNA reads TGCAGTGCTAGACGCCTAGCGGGAGTTAAAGATACGCAGTATTTT. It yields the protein CSARRLAGVKDTQYF.